A single sample is the source of the 20 T cell receptor beta chains below, sequenced in a study of cytomegalovirus exposure and HLA in healthy donors. The PCR had 60 Vbeta and 13 Jbeta primers. Some clones are missing from TCRdb's copy, which holds only in-frame ones; the method was immunoSEQ multiplex PCR. Of some 150,000 clones detected, just under 90% appear once; the ten largest clones hold roughly 5.2%. Sequencing input: PBMCs. All receptors derive from a woman in her 30s in good health and CMV-seronegative.

V and J are TRBV10-3 and TRBJ2-7; 9 bases agree with TRBD2. Germline values: CDR1 ENHRY, CDR2 SYGVKD. Losses at the gene ends were 7 bases for V and 4 bases for J; bases not matched to a gene: 8. The CDR3 is 14 residues long. The CDR3 spells CAIKGPSGTYEQYF. The CDR3 DNA is TGTGCCATCAAGGGGCCTAGCGGGACTTACGAGCAGTACTTC.

In its sample, this clone was seen once. The chain employs TRBV15 and TRBJ1-2, with D perhaps TRBD1 (5 bases). The V gene lost 1 base and the J gene lost 6 bases, with 9 bases spanning the gap. CDR3 length: 13 amino acids. Germline values: CDR1 LNHNV, CDR2 YYDKDF (reference sequence). The CDR3 DNA reads as TGTGCCACCAGCAGAGGAGGGGAGGATGGCTACACCTTC. Translating gives CATSRGGEDGYTF.

The chain recombines TRBV5-1 with TRBJ2-7; D call uncertain. CDR1 is SGHRS, CDR2 YFSETQ, per germline. V was pared by 0 bases and J by 0 bases, with 10 bases between. This CDR3 comprises 15 residues. The CDR3 spells CASSLAQAYSYEQYF. Written as DNA, the CDR3 is TGCGCCAGCAGCTTGGCGCAGGCCTACTCCTACGAGCAGTACTTC.

The rearrangement uses TRBV4-1 and TRBJ1-2; possible D gene TRBD1, 5 bases. Trimming took 0 bases from V and 2 from J, leaving 10 bases between them. From germline, CDR1 is MGHRA and CDR2 YSYEKL. This CDR3 has 15 residues. The CDR3 sequence is CASSQDRSGNYGYTF. CDR3 DNA: TGCGCCAGCAGCCAAGATCGCTCAGGGAACTATGGCTACACCTTC.

The V call is TRBV19, the J call TRBJ2-1; 7 bases match TRBD1. The CDR3 has 14 amino acids. CDR1 and CDR2 (germline): LNHDA, SQIVND (reference sequence). The J segment lost 5 bases and the V segment lost 7 bases, leaving 8 bases of the junction unmatched. CDR3 in amino acids: CASTATGIHNEQFF. The CDR3 DNA follows: TGTGCCAGTACCGCGACAGGGATCCACAATGAGCAGTTCTTC.

This sequence joins TRBV6-5 and TRBJ2-1; D gene ambiguous. The CDR3 runs to 14 residues. V was trimmed by 5 bases and J by 8 bases, leaving 16 bases between them. Germline V gives CDR1 MNHEY, CDR2 SVGAGI. Here the CDR3 reads CASSRQEQLHEQFF. DNA of the CDR3: TGTGCCAGCAGTAGACAAGAACAGCTTCATGAGCAGTTCTTC.

V is TRBV5-1 and J is TRBJ1-3; possibly TRBD1 for D (6 bases). Germline CDR1 SGHRS, CDR2 YFSETQ. The length of the CDR3 is 16 residues. Trimming cost V 0 bases and J 4 bases, with 14 bases left between them. The CDR3 DNA sequence: TGCGCCAGCAGCTTGGATGTGGGGGCGAGCGGAAACACCATATATTTT. Its protein product is CASSLDVGASGNTIYF.

The J gene is TRBJ2-1, the V gene TRBV5-1; D is unresolved. The germline gives CDR1 SGHRS, CDR2 YFSETQ. Trimming removed 0 bases at V and 6 bases at J, with 10 bases between. CDR3 length: 14 residues. The CDR3: CASSLGVASNEQFF. CDR3 coding DNA: TGCGCCAGCAGCTTGGGAGTAGCAAGCAATGAGCAGTTCTTC.

The chain employs TRBV6-1 and TRBJ2-1; 10 bases match TRBD2. Germline CDR1 and CDR2: MNHNS and SASEGT. Trimming at V came to 3 bases and at J to 0 bases, leaving 5 bases not matched to a gene. The CDR3 sequence is 17 residues long. Here the CDR3 reads CASSDVLAGASYNEQFF. The CDR3 coding sequence is TGTGCCAGCAGTGACGTTCTAGCGGGAGCCTCCTACAATGAGCAGTTCTTC.

This chain uses TRBV7-2 with TRBJ2-1; possibly TRBD1 for D (6 bases). The CDR3 contains 16 residues. Germline CDR1 SGHTA, CDR2 FQGNSA. The V end lost 3 bases, the J end lost 2 bases, and 14 bases lay between the germline ends. The CDR3 protein is CASSFLGTLAYNEQFF. DNA for the CDR3: TGTGCCAGCAGCTTTCTCGGGACACTTGCCTACAATGAGCAGTTCTTC.

This chain connects TRBV15 to TRBJ2-5; 10 bases agree with TRBD2. This CDR3 is built from 16 residues. The trim removed 4 bases at V and 5 bases at J, leaving 10 bases unmatched. Germline lookup yields CDR1 LNHNV and CDR2 YYDKDF (reference sequence). The CDR3 loop is CATSKILAGVMETQYF. CDR3 bases: TGTGCCACCAGCAAAATTCTAGCGGGAGTTATGGAGACCCAGTACTTC.

The gene calls are TRBV6-5 and TRBJ2-7; tentatively, D is TRBD1 (5 bases). CDR3 length: 13 residues. The ends were cut back, 2 bases at V and 3 bases at J, with 8 bases in the middle. Germline loops: CDR1 MNHEY, CDR2 SVGAGI. In DNA, the CDR3 is TGTGCCAGCAGTTACGGGGCCCTCTACGAGCAGTACTTC. Its protein is CASSYGALYEQYF.

The chain recombines TRBV30 with TRBJ1-5; D gene ambiguous. This CDR3 has 13 amino acids. Per germline, CDR1 GTSNPN and CDR2 SVGIG (reference sequence). V was clipped by 0 bases and J by 0 bases, with 3 bases between them. In nucleotides, the CDR3 is TGTGCCTGGAGTGTTAATAGCAATCAGCCCCAGCATTTT. Its protein is CAWSVNSNQPQHF. The whole variable domain, filled in from reference TRBV30 and TRBJ1-5, reads SQTIHQWPATLVQPVGSPLSLECTVEGTSNPNLYWYRQAAGRGLQLLFYSVGIGQISSEVPQNLSASRPQDRQFILSSKKLLLSDSGFYLCAWSVNSNQPQHFGDGTRLSIL.

The gene calls are TRBV7-8 and TRBJ2-7, with 7 bases lining up with TRBD1. In germline, CDR1 is SGHVS, CDR2 FQNEAQ. The CDR3 has 15 residues. The ends lost 1 base at V and 3 bases at J; junction bases unmatched: 6. The CDR3 coding sequence is TGTGCCAGCAGCTTAGGACAGGGTCCCGACTACGAGCAGTACTTC. Translation gives CASSLGQGPDYEQYF.

This clone was recorded a few times. This chain connects TRBV7-3 to TRBJ2-1, with 8 bases matching TRBD1. Germline V gives CDR1 SGHTA, CDR2 FQGTGA. Unmatched junction bases numbered 7, after V lost 3 bases and J lost 9 bases. This CDR3 is 14 amino acids long. CDR3 in DNA: TGTGCCAGCAGCTTGGGGCCACAGGGGGGTGAGCAGTTCTTC. Translating gives CASSLGPQGGEQFF.

V and J are TRBV6-1 and TRBJ1-1; 7 nucleotides agree with TRBD1. The CDR3 totals 15 residues. Germline assignment: CDR1 MNHNS and CDR2 SASEGT. V was pared by 8 bases and J by 4 bases, with 13 bases of the junction left unmatched. CDR3 DNA sequence: TGTGCCAGCGGGGGTGCAGGGGGTAGGGGCACTGAAGCTTTCTTT. Translated, it gives CASGGAGGRGTEAFF.

Notes on this clone: Compared with germline, one end of the junction differs, possibly owing to a read error. The chain carries TRBV6-5 and TRBJ1-1, with a possible D match to TRBD1 (6 bases). CDR3 length: 13 residues. Germline CDR1 is MNHEY and CDR2 is SVGAGI. The CDR3 reads CTSSYSGQGEAFF. The CDR3 bases are TGTACCAGCAGTTACTCGGGGCAGGGGGAAGCTTTCTTT.

The chain carries TRBV4-3 and TRBJ2-2, with D hard to call. This CDR3 is 15 amino acids long. Trimming cost V 4 bases and J 2 bases, with 11 bases left between them. Germline lookup yields CDR1 LGHNA and CDR2 YSLEER. The CDR3 DNA is TGCGCCAGCAGCCTCAGTTGGGCAAACACCGGGGAGCTGTTTTTT. Its protein product is CASSLSWANTGELFF.

This clone appeared once. The chain is built from TRBV20-1 and TRBJ2-1; 8 nucleotides line up with TRBD1. Per germline, CDR1 DFQATT and CDR2 SNEGSKA (reference sequence). The length of the CDR3 is 11 residues. The J segment lost 8 bases and the V segment lost 6 bases, leaving 3 bases of the junction unmatched. The CDR3 DNA reads TGCAGTGCAGCAGGGGGCGATGAGCAGTTCTTC. Translated, it gives CSAAGGDEQFF.

V gene TRBV6-1 combines with J gene TRBJ2-1; a possible D gene is TRBD1 (6 bases). Between the trimmed V and J ends, which lost 6 bases and 9 bases, there was a span of 15 bases. The CDR3 sequence is 13 residues long. Germline assignment: CDR1 MNHNS and CDR2 SASEGT. The CDR3 nucleotides are TGTGCCAGCAGATCAGGGGCGAAGGGTGAGCAGTTCTTC. The encoded protein is CASRSGAKGEQFF.